This T cell receptor (beta chain) was captured by sequencing in a study of cytomegalovirus exposure and HLA in healthy donors. Study outcomes and limitations: HLA alleles showed associations with some 17,000 TCR beta sequences in a later analysis, at a 0.05 false discovery rate.

The CDR3 totals 15 residues. V lost 2 bases, J lost 3 bases, and 5 bases stayed unmatched. Germline V gene data show CDR1 as SNHLY and CDR2 as FYNNEI. To note about this clone: Its antigen is unknown.

In the PCR, 60 Vbeta and 13 Jbeta primers were used. This table comes from immunoSEQ multiplex PCR, and its TCRdb copy is limited to in-frame clones, with some not included. The top ten hold approximately 13% of the sample, which has roughly 170,000 clones, under 80% seen once. J is TRBJ1-2 and V is TRBV2; 8 bases align to TRBD1. The sample consisted of PBMCs. This TCR was sampled from a woman between 45 and 65 years old in good health and CMV-seropositive. This CDR3 is CASSERSGGDYGYTF. CDR3 coding DNA: TGTGCCAGCAGTGAAAGGTCAGGGGGCGACTATGGCTACACCTTC. Looking up the rest from reference TRBV2 and TRBJ1-2 gives the full variable domain: EPEVTQTPSHQVTQMGQEVILRCVPISNHLYFYWYRQILGQKVEFLVSFYNNEISEKSEIFDDQFSVERPDGSNFTLKIRSTKLEDSAMYFCASSERSGGDYGYTFGSGTRLTVV.